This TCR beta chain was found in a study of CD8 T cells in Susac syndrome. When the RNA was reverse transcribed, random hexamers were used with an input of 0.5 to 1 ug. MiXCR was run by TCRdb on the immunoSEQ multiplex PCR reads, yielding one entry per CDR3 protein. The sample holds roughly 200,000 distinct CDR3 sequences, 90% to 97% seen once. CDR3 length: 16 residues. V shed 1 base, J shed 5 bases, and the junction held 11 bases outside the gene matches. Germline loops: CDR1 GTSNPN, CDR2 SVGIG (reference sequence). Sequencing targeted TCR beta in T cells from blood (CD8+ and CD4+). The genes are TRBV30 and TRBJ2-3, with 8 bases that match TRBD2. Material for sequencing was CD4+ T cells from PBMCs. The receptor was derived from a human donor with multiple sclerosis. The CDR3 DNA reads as TGTGCCTGGAGTGGAGGTGTGCGGGGGGTAGGAGATACGCAGTATTTT. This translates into CAWSGGVRGVGDTQYF.